This T cell receptor beta chain was sequenced during a study of CD8 T cells in Susac syndrome. An input of roughly 0.5 to 1 ug of RNA was subjected to reverse transcription using random hexamers. One entry per CDR3 protein, called by TCRdb with MiXCR from the immunoSEQ multiplex PCR reads. The sample holds some 200,000 distinct CDR3 sequences; 90% to 95% are singletons and the top ten take about 0.087%. V lost 4 bases to trimming and J lost 4 bases, with 10 bases between them. CDR3 length equals 13 residues. The V gene's germline CDR1 is GTSNPN and CDR2 SVGIG (reference sequence). The sequence was obtained from a human donor with multiple sclerosis. The chain is built from TRBV30 and TRBJ2-2; a possible D gene is TRBD1 (6 bases). Input material: CD4+ T cells from PBMCs. CDR3 coding DNA: TGTGCCTGGACAGACAGGTTCACCGGGGAGCTGTTTTTT. Translation gives CAWTDRFTGELFF. Drawing the rest from reference TRBV30 and TRBJ2-2, the complete variable domain is SQTIHQWPATLVQPVGSPLSLECTVEGTSNPNLYWYRQAAGRGLQLLFYSVGIGQISSEVPQNLSASRPQDRQFILSSKKLLLSDSGFYLCAWTDRFTGELFFGEGSRLTVL.